The rows below give T cell receptor beta chains drawn from one sample of a study of response to subunit inactivated influenza vaccine. TCRdb passed the RT-PCR reads through MiXCR, listing each CDR3 protein once. The sample shows roughly 620,000 distinct CDR3 sequences, 10% to 12% of them seen only once. Separately, the same data were catalogued under a study of T cells expressing NK-cell markers.

Sequences were derived from PBMCs from blood, sampled on the day of vaccination. All receptors come from a man in his fifties who received an inactivated influenza vaccine. The CDR3 runs from the conserved cysteine through the conserved F or W. The D gene is left open where the match is weak. Clone size is given for some rows only: seen once, a few or many times, or a class if the clone is expanded.

cdr3_aa cdr3_nt j_call d_call v_call clone_size
CASSPETRIGEQYF TGTGCCAGCAGCCCCGAGACTAGGATAGGCGAGCAGTACTTC TRBJ2-7 . TRBV6-1 many
CASSEALRAGDTQYF TGTGCCAGCAGTGAAGCGCTTAGGGCAGGGGATACGCAGTATTTT TRBJ2-3 . TRBV2 .
CSARTSGRAYNEQFF TGCAGTGCTCGGACTAGCGGGAGGGCCTACAATGAGCAGTTCTTC TRBJ2-1 TRBD2 TRBV20-1 .
CASRVDGGQANQPQHF TGTGCCAGCAGAGTTGACGGGGGACAGGCAAATCAGCCCCAGCATTTT TRBJ1-5 TRBD1 TRBV5-5 few
CASSYSASGRYEQYF TGTGCCAGCAGTTACTCGGCTAGCGGGAGGTACGAGCAGTACTTC TRBJ2-7 TRBD2 TRBV6-5 .
CASSQPSGGANEQFF TGTGCCAGCAGTCAACCTAGCGGGGGGGCCAATGAGCAGTTCTTC TRBJ2-1 TRBD2 TRBV28 few
CASSELTGGARQETQYF TGTGCCAGCAGTGAATTGACAGGGGGCGCGAGGCAAGAGACCCAGTACTTC TRBJ2-5 TRBD1 TRBV25-1 .
CASSKQSNYGYTF TGTGCCAGCAGTAAACAGAGTAACTATGGCTACACCTTC TRBJ1-2 . TRBV6-2/TRBV6-3 few
CASSPLPGGYDEQYF TGTGCCAGCTCACCCCTCCCAGGGGGCTACGACGAGCAGTACTTC TRBJ2-7 TRBD1 TRBV18 .
CSARDLGSYNEQFF TGCAGTGCTAGAGATCTGGGCTCCTACAATGAGCAGTTCTTC TRBJ2-1 . TRBV20-1 many
CASSTRQGPDEQFF TGTGCCAGCAGCACCCGACAGGGACCCGATGAGCAGTTCTTC TRBJ2-1 TRBD1 TRBV7-2 .
CASSVVGTTSDTQYF TGTGCCAGCAGCGTAGTTGGGACTACGTCAGATACGCAGTATTTT TRBJ2-3 TRBD2 TRBV9 .
CASSQDPGDTGELFF TGTGCCAGCAGCCAAGACCCAGGGGACACCGGGGAGCTGTTTTTT TRBJ2-2 . TRBV3-1 few
CASSLEGPNEKLFF TGTGCCAGCAGCTTAGAGGGCCCCAATGAAAAACTGTTTTTT TRBJ1-4 . TRBV7-9 few
CASSTTGWVNTEAFF TGCGCCAGCAGCACCACAGGGTGGGTGAACACTGAAGCTTTCTTT TRBJ1-1 . TRBV5-1 .
CASSTSQTQYF TGTGCCAGCAGTACGAGTCAGACCCAGTACTTC TRBJ2-5 . TRBV12-3/TRBV12-4 .
CASSQGGVNTGELFF TGTGCCAGCAGCCAAGGCGGGGTGAACACCGGGGAGCTGTTTTTT TRBJ2-2 . TRBV4-2 many
CCAREQGESSYEQYF TGCTGTGCTAGAGAACAGGGAGAGAGCTCCTACGAGCAGTACTTC TRBJ2-7 . TRBV20-1 once
CASSHRGQGRSGELFF TGCGCCAGCAGCCACCGAGGACAGGGGAGGTCCGGGGAGCTGTTTTTT TRBJ2-2 TRBD1 TRBV4-1 few
CASSYGQTDTQYF TGTGCCAGCAGTTACGGACAGACAGATACGCAGTATTTT TRBJ2-3 . TRBV12-3/TRBV12-4 .
CASSSWDVLTF TGTGCCAGCAGCTCCTGGGACGTCCTGACTTTC TRBJ2-6 . TRBV7-2 few
CASSSRVDYGYTF TGTGCCAGCAGCTCGAGGGTTGACTATGGCTACACCTTC TRBJ1-2 . TRBV5-5 few
CSARDLKGPVYGYTF TGCAGTGCTAGAGATCTTAAGGGGCCGGTCTATGGCTACACCTTC TRBJ1-2 . TRBV20-1 many
CASSRTSGTNSYNEQFF TGTGCCAGCAGCCGTACGTCCGGGACAAACTCCTACAATGAGCAGTTCTTC TRBJ2-1 . TRBV7-8 .
CASSLGLAGVGEQYF TGCGCCAGCAGCTTGGGACTAGCGGGAGTGGGGGAGCAGTACTTC TRBJ2-7 TRBD2 TRBV5-1 many
CASRQGASYGYTF TGTGCCAGCAGACAGGGGGCCTCATATGGCTACACCTTC TRBJ1-2 TRBD1 TRBV6-1 few
CASRSRQMLYEQYF TGTGCCAGCAGGAGTAGACAGATGCTCTACGAGCAGTACTTC TRBJ2-7 . TRBV11-2 .
CASSEEGGNQPQHF TGTGCCAGCAGTGAAGAAGGGGGCAATCAGCCCCAGCATTTT TRBJ1-5 . TRBV2 many
CASSLFLKTGELFF TGCGCCAGCAGCTTGTTTTTAAAAACCGGCGAGCTGTTTTTT TRBJ2-2 . TRBV5-1 many
CASSPGTSEETQYF TGTGCCAGCTCACCCGGGACTAGCGAAGAGACCCAGTACTTC TRBJ2-5 TRBD2 TRBV18 .
CASSLQGASVEQYF TGCGCCAGCAGCTTACAGGGGGCTTCAGTCGAGCAGTACTTC TRBJ2-7 TRBD1 TRBV5-1 many
CASRNGLAGVDTQYF TGTGCCAGCAGAAACGGACTAGCGGGAGTAGATACGCAGTATTTT TRBJ2-3 TRBD2 TRBV6-1 .
CASSLGSLGTGELFF TGTGCCAGCAGCTTAGGGAGTTTGGGAACCGGGGAGCTGTTTTTT TRBJ2-2 . TRBV28 few
CASSGEEGPQETQYF TGTGCCAGCAGCGGGGAGGAGGGCCCCCAAGAGACCCAGTACTTC TRBJ2-5 . TRBV5-6 many
CSAQPVSAYNEQFF TGCAGTGCTCAACCGGTTTCAGCCTACAATGAGCAGTTCTTC TRBJ2-1 . TRBV20-1 few
CASSRGTSGRVLKNTGELFF TGCGCCAGCAGCCGAGGGACTAGCGGGAGAGTTCTTAAGAACACCGGGGAGCTGTTTTTT TRBJ2-2 TRBD2 TRBV4-1 once
CASSEAGVETQYF TGTGCCAGCAGTGAGGCGGGAGTGGAGACCCAGTACTTC TRBJ2-5 TRBD2 TRBV12-3/TRBV12-4 .
CASSFQANTGELFF TGTGCCAGTAGTTTCCAGGCGAACACCGGGGAGCTGTTTTTT TRBJ2-2 . TRBV19 .
CASSHRRDGVYEQYF TGTGCCAGCAGCCACCGGAGGGACGGCGTCTACGAGCAGTACTTC TRBJ2-7 . TRBV6-1 .
CASSQFYRPGGTNEKLFF TGCGCCAGCAGCCAATTTTATCGACCCGGGGGAACTAATGAAAAACTGTTTTTT TRBJ1-4 . TRBV4-3 few
CASSQGHQGATYEQYF TGTGCCAGCAGCCAAGGTCATCAGGGGGCCACCTACGAGCAGTACTTC TRBJ2-7 TRBD1 TRBV4-2 .
CASSYGPGTEAFF TGTGCCAGCAGTTACGGGCCGGGCACTGAAGCTTTCTTT TRBJ1-1 . TRBV6-2/TRBV6-3 .
CASSYPEREETQYF TGTGCCAGCAGTTACCCGGAGAGGGAAGAGACCCAGTACTTC TRBJ2-5 . TRBV6-2/TRBV6-3 .
CASTPGGIGNTIYF TGTGCCAGCACTCCAGGGGGTATTGGAAACACCATATATTTT TRBJ1-3 TRBD1 TRBV2 few
CASSLTGKIQPQHF TGTGCCAGCAGTTTAACAGGGAAGATTCAGCCCCAGCATTTT TRBJ1-5 . TRBV12-3/TRBV12-4 .
CASSVGGGRGDEQFF TGTGCCAGCAGCGTAGGGGGCGGGAGGGGGGATGAGCAGTTCTTC TRBJ2-1 TRBD2 TRBV9 .
CASSLGQGEDTQYF TGCGCCAGCAGCTTGGGGCAGGGCGAAGATACGCAGTATTTT TRBJ2-3 . TRBV5-1 many
CSVARGTKYNEQFF TGCAGCGTGGCCCGTGGGACAAAGTACAATGAGCAGTTCTTC TRBJ2-1 . TRBV29-1 few
CASSLDRISYEQYF TGTGCCAGCAGCTTAGATAGGATTTCCTACGAGCAGTACTTC TRBJ2-7 . TRBV7-2 many